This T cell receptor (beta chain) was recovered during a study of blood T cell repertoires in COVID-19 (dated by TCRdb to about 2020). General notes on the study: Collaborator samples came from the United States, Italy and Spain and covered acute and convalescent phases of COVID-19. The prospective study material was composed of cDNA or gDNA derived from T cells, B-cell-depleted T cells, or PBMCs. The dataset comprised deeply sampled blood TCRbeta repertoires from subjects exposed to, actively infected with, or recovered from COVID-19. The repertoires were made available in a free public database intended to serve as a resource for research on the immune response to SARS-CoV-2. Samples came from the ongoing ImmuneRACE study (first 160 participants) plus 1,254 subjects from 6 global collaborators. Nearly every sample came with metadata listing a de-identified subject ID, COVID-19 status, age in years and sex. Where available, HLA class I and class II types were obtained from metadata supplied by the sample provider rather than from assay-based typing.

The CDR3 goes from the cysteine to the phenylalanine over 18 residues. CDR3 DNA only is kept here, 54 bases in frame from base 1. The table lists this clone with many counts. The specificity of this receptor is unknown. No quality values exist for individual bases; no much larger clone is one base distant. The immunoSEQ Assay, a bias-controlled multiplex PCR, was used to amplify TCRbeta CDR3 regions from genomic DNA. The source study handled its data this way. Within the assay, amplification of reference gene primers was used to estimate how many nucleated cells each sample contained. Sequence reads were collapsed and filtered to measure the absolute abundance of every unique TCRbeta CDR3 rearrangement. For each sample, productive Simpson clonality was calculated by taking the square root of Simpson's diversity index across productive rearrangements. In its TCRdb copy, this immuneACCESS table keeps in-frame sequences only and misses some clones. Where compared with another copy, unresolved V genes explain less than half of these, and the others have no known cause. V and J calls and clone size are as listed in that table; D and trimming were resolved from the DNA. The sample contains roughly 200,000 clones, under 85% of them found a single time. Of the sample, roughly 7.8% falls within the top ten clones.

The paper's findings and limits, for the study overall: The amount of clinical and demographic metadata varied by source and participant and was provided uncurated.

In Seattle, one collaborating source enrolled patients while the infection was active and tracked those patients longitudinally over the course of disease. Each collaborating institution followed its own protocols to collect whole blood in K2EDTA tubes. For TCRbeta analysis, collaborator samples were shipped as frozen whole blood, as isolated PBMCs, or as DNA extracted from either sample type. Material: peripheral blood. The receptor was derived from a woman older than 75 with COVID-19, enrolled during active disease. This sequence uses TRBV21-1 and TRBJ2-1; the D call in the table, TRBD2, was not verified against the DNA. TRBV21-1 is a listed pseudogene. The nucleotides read TGTGCCAGCAGCAAAGGGACCTTAGCGGGAGGCACCTACAATGAGCAGTTCTTC. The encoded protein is CASSKGTLAGGTYNEQFF.